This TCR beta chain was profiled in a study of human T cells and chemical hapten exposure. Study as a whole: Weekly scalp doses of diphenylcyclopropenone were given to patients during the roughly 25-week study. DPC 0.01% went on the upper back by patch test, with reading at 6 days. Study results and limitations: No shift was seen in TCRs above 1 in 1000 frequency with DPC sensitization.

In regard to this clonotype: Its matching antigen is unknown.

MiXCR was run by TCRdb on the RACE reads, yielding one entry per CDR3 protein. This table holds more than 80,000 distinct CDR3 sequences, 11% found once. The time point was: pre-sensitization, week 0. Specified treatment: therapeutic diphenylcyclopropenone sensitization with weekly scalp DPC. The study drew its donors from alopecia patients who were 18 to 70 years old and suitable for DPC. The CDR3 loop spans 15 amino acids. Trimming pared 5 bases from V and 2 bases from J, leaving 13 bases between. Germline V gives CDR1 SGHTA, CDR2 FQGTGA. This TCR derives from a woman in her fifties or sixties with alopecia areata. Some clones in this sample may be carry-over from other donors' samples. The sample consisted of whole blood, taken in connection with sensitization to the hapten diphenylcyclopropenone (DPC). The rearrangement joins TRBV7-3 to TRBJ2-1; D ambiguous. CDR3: CASSPTGFPYNEQFF. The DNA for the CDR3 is TGTGCCAGCAGCCCTACTGGGTTCCCCTACAATGAGCAGTTCTTC. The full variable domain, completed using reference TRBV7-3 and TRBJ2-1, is GAGVSQTPSNKVTEKGKYVELRCDPISGHTALYWYRQSLGQGPEFLIYFQGTGAADDSGLPNDRFFAVRPEGSVSTLKIQRTERGDSAVYLCASSPTGFPYNEQFFGPGTRLTVL.